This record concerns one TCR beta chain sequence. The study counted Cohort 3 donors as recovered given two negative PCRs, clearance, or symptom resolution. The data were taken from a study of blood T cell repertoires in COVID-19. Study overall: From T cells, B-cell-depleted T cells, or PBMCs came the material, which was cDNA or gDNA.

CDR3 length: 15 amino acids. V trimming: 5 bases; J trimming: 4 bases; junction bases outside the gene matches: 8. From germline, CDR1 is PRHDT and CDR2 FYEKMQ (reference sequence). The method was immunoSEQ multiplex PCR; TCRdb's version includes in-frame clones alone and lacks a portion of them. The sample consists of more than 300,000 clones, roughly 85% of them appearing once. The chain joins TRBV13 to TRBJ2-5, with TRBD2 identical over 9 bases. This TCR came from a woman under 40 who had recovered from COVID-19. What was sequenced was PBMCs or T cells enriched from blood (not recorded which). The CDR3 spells CASSPRRGGGETQYF. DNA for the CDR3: TGTGCCAGCAGCCCCCGGCGGGGGGGCGGAGAGACCCAGTACTTC.